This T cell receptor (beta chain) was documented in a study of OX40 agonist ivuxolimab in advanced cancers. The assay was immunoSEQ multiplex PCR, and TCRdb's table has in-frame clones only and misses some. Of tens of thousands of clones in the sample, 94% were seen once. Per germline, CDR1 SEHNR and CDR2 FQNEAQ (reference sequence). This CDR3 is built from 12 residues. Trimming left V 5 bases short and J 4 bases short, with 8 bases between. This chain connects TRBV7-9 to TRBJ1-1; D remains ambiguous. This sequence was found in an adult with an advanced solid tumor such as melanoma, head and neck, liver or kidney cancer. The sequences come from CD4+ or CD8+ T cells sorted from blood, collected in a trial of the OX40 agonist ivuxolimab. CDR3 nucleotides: TGTGCCAGCAGCCCCGATGGCACTGAAGCTTTCTTT. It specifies CASSPDGTEAFF.